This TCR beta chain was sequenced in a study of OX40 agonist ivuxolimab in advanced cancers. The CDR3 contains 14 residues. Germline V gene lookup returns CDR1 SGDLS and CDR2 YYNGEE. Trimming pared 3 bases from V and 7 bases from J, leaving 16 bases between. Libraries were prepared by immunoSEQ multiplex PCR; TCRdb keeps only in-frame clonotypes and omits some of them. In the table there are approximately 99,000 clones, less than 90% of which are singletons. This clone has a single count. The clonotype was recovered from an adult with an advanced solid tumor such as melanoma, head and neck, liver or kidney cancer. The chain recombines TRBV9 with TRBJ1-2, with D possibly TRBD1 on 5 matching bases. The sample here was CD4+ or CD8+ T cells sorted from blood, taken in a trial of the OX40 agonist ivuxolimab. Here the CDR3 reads CASSAEAGRSGYTF. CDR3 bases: TGTGCCAGCAGCGCCGAGGCAGGGAGGTCTGGCTACACCTTC. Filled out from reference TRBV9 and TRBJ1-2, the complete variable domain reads DSGVTQTPKHLITATGQRVTLRCSPRSGDLSVYWYQQSLDQGLQFLIQYYNGEERAKGNILERFSAQQFPDLHSELNLSSLELGDSALYFCASSAEAGRSGYTFGSGTRLTVV.